This entry describes one T cell receptor beta chain. Its antigen remains unknown. The table came from immunoSEQ multiplex PCR; TCRdb's copy has only in-frame clones and leaves some out. The repertoire consists of just over 45,000 clones, with approximately 95% occurring once and the leading ten covering 0.15% to 0.2%. The data originate from a study of human thymus T cells. Overall study findings and caveats: Across thymic and blood repertoires, the usage of V and J genes appeared to be biased.

Trimming at V came to 8 bases and at J to 6 bases, leaving 8 bases not matched to a gene. CDR1 MNHNY and CDR2 SVGAGI come from the germline V gene (reference sequence). The CDR3 sequence is 14 residues long. Serving as donors were healthy Finnish infants, each of whom was having open corrective surgery for congenital heart defects. During surgery, about 0.5-1 mL peripheral blood was drawn from four of eight donors. Blood DNA came from all available leukocytes, not a fixed cell number. This TCR was recovered from a girl under three years old with a congenital heart defect but otherwise immunologically healthy. The source material was blood. V usage is TRBV6-6 and J usage is TRBJ1-5; 9 positions agree with TRBD1. This chain's CDR3 is CASGTGTLSQPQHF. The CDR3 DNA reads TGTGCCAGCGGGACAGGGACGTTGAGTCAGCCCCAGCATTTT.